Listed here are 14 T cell receptor beta chains from one sample, sequenced in a study of blood T cell repertoires in COVID-19. The table came from immunoSEQ multiplex PCR; TCRdb's copy has only in-frame clones and leaves some out. The sample lists 85,000 to 90,000 clones, 80% to 90% occurring once. Material for sequencing was peripheral blood. The receptors shown here come from a human donor in a cohort sampled during active COVID-19.

V is TRBV2 and J is TRBJ2-1; TRBD2 matches at 7 bases. This CDR3 has 13 amino acids. V lost 7 bases to trimming and J lost 10 bases; unmatched junction nucleotides: 10. Germline V gene data show CDR1 as SNHLY and CDR2 as FYNNEI. Here the CDR3 DNA reads TGTGCCAGCAATGAGGGCCTCGGGAGGGAGCAGTTCTTC. Translation: CASNEGLGREQFF.

The chain uses TRBV28 and TRBJ1-5, with D perhaps matching TRBD1 (6 bases). With 2 bases removed from V and 0 bases from J, the gap between germline ends came to 11 bases. CDR1 and CDR2 from the germline V gene are MDHEN and SYDVKM. The CDR3 runs to 16 residues. CDR3 region: CASSLDPGASNQPQHF. CDR3 bases: TGTGCCAGCAGTTTAGATCCAGGGGCTAGCAATCAGCCCCAGCATTTT.

The chain uses TRBV11-2 and TRBJ2-7; 9 bases align to TRBD1. The CDR3 consists of 14 residues. Per germline, CDR1 SGHAT and CDR2 FQNNGV. V gave up 3 bases and J gave up 3 bases; unmatched junction bases: 3. In DNA form, the CDR3 reads TGTGCCAGCAGCTTGAGGACAGGGGACTACGAGCAGTACTTC. Encoded protein: CASSLRTGDYEQYF.

This clone was recorded a few times. The chain carries TRBV5-1 and TRBJ2-3; TRBD2 agrees at 10 bases. CDR1 is SGHRS and CDR2 is YFSETQ in the germline V gene. CDR3 length equals 16 residues. The ends lost 3 bases at V and 2 bases at J; junction bases unmatched: 6. The CDR3 DNA is TGCGCCAGCAGCTACTCCGGACTAGCGGACACAGATACGCAGTATTTT. This gives the protein CASSYSGLADTDTQYF.

The rearrangement joins TRBV6-2 or TRBV6-3 to TRBJ2-1; 7 positions agree with TRBD1. There are 15 residues in the CDR3. Trimming cost V 5 bases and J 2 bases; bases outside gene matches: 6. Germline assignment: CDR1 MNHEY and CDR2 SVGEGT. CDR3 residues: CASSPRQGAYNEQFF. The CDR3 region has the DNA TGTGCCAGCAGTCCGCGACAGGGCGCCTACAATGAGCAGTTCTTC.

This clone has only one observation. The DNA of the CDR3 is TGCGCCAGCGGCTACGGGACTAGCGCCTACAATGAGCAGTTCTTC. Its translation: CASGYGTSAYNEQFF. The V and J genes are TRBV5-1 and TRBJ2-1; 10 bases align to TRBD2. Germline-derived CDR1 and CDR2 are SGHRS and YFSETQ. This CDR3 has 15 amino acids. The V and J ends lost 7 bases and 2 bases, in that order; junction bases with no gene match: 6.

This chain links TRBV28 with TRBJ2-1; 8 bases map to TRBD2. The CDR3 covers 16 residues. V lost 4 bases, J lost 5 bases, and 10 bases stayed unmatched. In germline, CDR1 is MDHEN, CDR2 SYDVKM. The CDR3: CASSYSGTSNHNEQFF. Here the CDR3 DNA reads TGTGCCAGCAGTTACTCCGGGACTAGTAACCACAATGAGCAGTTCTTC.

The chain combines TRBV5-1 with TRBJ2-3; no clear D gene. The CDR3 totals 12 residues. Trimming removed 0 bases at V and 11 bases at J, with 10 bases between. Germline CDR1 is SGHRS and CDR2 is YFSETQ. The chain's CDR3 is CASSLELERQYF. CDR3 nucleotides: TGCGCCAGCAGCTTGGAATTAGAGAGGCAGTATTTT.

The genes are TRBV28 and TRBJ2-1; 11 bases are a match to TRBD2. V lost 1 base and J lost 0; bases outside the gene matches: 5. CDR3 length: 18 residues. Germline CDR1 is MDHEN and CDR2 is SYDVKM. CDR3 coding DNA: TGTGCCAGCAGTTTATTCATCACTAGCGGGAGCTCCTACAATGAGCAGTTCTTC. Translation: CASSLFITSGSSYNEQFF.

The chain couples TRBV12-3 or TRBV12-4 to TRBJ1-2, with unresolved D. Trimming removed 3 bases from V and 6 bases from J, with 8 bases in between. This CDR3 has 12 amino acids. The CDR3 coding sequence is TGTGCCAGCAGTTTTGGCCGTGATGGCTACACCTTC. This encodes CASSFGRDGYTF.

This clone was counted a few times. The gene calls are TRBV19 and TRBJ1-1; a possible D gene is TRBD1 (6 bases). The CDR3 is 18 residues long. Germline V gene data show CDR1 as LNHDA and CDR2 as SQIVND (reference sequence). The V end was cut by 4 bases, the J end by 0 bases, with 21 bases between. CDR3 coding DNA: TGTGCCAGTAGTAGGATACAGGGCGGAGGAGGTATGAACACTGAAGCTTTCTTT. Its protein is CASSRIQGGGGMNTEAFF.

The chain is built from TRBV7-9 and TRBJ2-7; 7 bases fit TRBD2. Looked up from germline, CDR1 is SEHNR and CDR2 is FQNEAQ (reference sequence). This CDR3 comprises 14 residues. Trimming at V came to 3 bases and at J to 4 bases, leaving 6 bases not matched to a gene. The CDR3 loop is CASSFRDYRYEQYF. The CDR3, as DNA: TGTGCCAGCAGCTTCCGGGACTACCGGTACGAGCAGTACTTC.

The V gene is TRBV11-2, the J gene TRBJ2-3; 7 positions agree with TRBD2. Germline V gene sequence: CDR1 SGHAT, CDR2 FQNNGV. With V trimmed by 2 bases and J by 3 bases, 8 bases remained unmatched. The length of the CDR3 is 16 residues. The CDR3 DNA sequence: TGTGCCAGCAGCTTACAAGACGGGAGGACGACAGATACGCAGTATTTT. The encoded protein is CASSLQDGRTTDTQYF. Together with reference TRBV11-2 and TRBJ2-3, the CDR3 gives the full variable domain: EAGVAQSPRYKIIEKRQSVAFWCNPISGHATLYWYQQILGQGPKLLIQFQNNGVVDDSQLPKDRFSAERLKGVDSTLKIQPAKLEDSAVYLCASSLQDGRTTDTQYFGPGTRLTVL.

The chain couples TRBV19 to TRBJ2-3; 12 bases match TRBD2. With V trimmed by 5 bases and J by 4 bases, 7 bases remained unmatched. Germline CDR1 reads LNHDA; CDR2 reads SQIVND (reference sequence). This CDR3 is 16 amino acids long. The DNA of the CDR3 is TGTGCCAGTAGTTTCAGACTAGCGGGAGTTTCAGATACGCAGTATTTT. Residues: CASSFRLAGVSDTQYF.